This T cell receptor (beta chain) derives from a study of neurological immune-mediated disorders. The CDR3 totals 13 residues. Between the trimmed V and J ends, which lost 4 bases and 6 bases, there was a span of 10 bases. Looked up from germline, CDR1 is MDHEN and CDR2 is SYDVKM. cDNA was made by 5'RACE with 10-nucleotide random UMIs. The output of every sequencing run exceeded 190 million TCR-beta sequences, derived from 15-18 subjects. Each CDR3 protein gets one entry after TCRdb re-called the 5' RACE reads with MiXCR. There are under 85,000 distinct CDR3 sequences in the sample; about a tenth occur only once, and roughly 2% lies in the top ten. General study points: No sharing of CDR3 amino acid sequences was observed among expanded clones across subjects, suggesting private repertoires in all groups.

This clonotype was observed at least ten times. Its specificity is not known. Sequencing input: PBMCs. The chain uses TRBV28 and TRBJ2-4; D is unclear. The clonotype originates from a man in his forties or fifties in good health. The CDR3 is CASSSDVLNIQYF. In DNA, the CDR3 is TGTGCCAGCAGTTCGGATGTATTAAACATTCAGTACTTC.